This T cell receptor (beta chain) is drawn from a study of cytomegalovirus exposure and HLA in healthy donors. Findings of the study overall: TRBV6-2, TRBV6-3 and some other V segments were unresolvable in 87-base-pair reads. Sequencing depth across donors, presence/absence analyses assumed, was roughly uniform. In a later analysis, at a false discovery rate of 0.05, 15,000 to 20,000 TCR beta sequences matched HLA alleles.

PCR involved 60 Vbeta and 13 Jbeta primers. Clones were read by immunoSEQ multiplex PCR, and TCRdb kept only the in-frame ones, dropping some. The sample has around 170,000 clones, 78% seen once; the top ten hold about 1.3%. On this clone: Its target is unknown.

This CDR3 comprises 18 residues. Losses at the gene ends were 4 bases for V and 2 bases for J; bases not matched to a gene: 13. Germline values: CDR1 SGHRS, CDR2 YFSETQ. This clonotype was obtained from a male donor in good health and CMV-seronegative. The sample comprised PBMCs. The gene calls are TRBV5-1 and TRBJ2-2; 8 nucleotides agree with TRBD1. CDR3 in DNA: TGCGCCAGCAGCACCTACCCACAGCAGGGGGCAAACACCGGGGAGCTGTTTTTT. The encoded protein is CASSTYPQQGANTGELFF.